These T cell receptor beta chains were read from a single sample in a study of OX40 agonist ivuxolimab in advanced cancers. The assay was immunoSEQ multiplex PCR, and TCRdb's table has in-frame clones only and misses some. The sample holds about 68,000 clones, 84% seen once. The source material was CD4+ or CD8+ T cells sorted from blood, sampled in a trial of the OX40 agonist ivuxolimab. These receptors were obtained from an adult with an advanced solid tumor such as melanoma, head and neck, liver or kidney cancer. Both conserved end residues are part of each CDR3. A D gene is named only where the DNA matches it firmly. Where a row states a size, it is once, few, many or the class of an expanded clone; other rows omit it.

clone_size,d_call,j_call,v_call,cdr3_aa,cdr3_nt
.,.,TRBJ2-3,TRBV10-1,CARLAAQSTDTQYF,TGCGCCAGGTTAGCGGCACAAAGCACAGATACGCAGTATTTT
.,TRBD2,TRBJ2-3,TRBV19,CASSMTGAGGRPGGTDTQYF,TGTGCCAGTAGTATGACTGGTGCAGGCGGGAGACCCGGGGGAACAGATACGCAGTATTTT
.,.,TRBJ2-7,TRBV29-1,CSVEGAGTYEQYF,TGCAGCGTTGAAGGGGCGGGTACCTACGAGCAGTACTTC
.,TRBD2,TRBJ2-1,TRBV9,CASSVVPAGEDNEQFF,TGTGCCAGCAGCGTAGTCCCAGCGGGAGAGGACAATGAGCAGTTCTTC
once,.,TRBJ2-5,TRBV9,CASSADQLETQYF,TGTGCCAGCAGCGCAGACCAACTAGAGACCCAGTACTTC
.,.,TRBJ2-5,TRBV28,CASSLYVRGETQYF,TGTGCCAGCAGTTTATATGTGAGAGGAGAGACCCAGTACTTC
.,.,TRBJ2-1,TRBV5-5,CASSTGGDYNEQFF,TGTGCCAGCAGCACTGGAGGGGACTACAATGAGCAGTTCTTC
.,.,TRBJ2-2,TRBV11-3,CASSPRTATNTGELFF,TGTGCCAGCAGCCCCCGGACCGCAACGAACACCGGGGAGCTGTTTTTT
.,TRBD2,TRBJ2-7,TRBV5-1,CASSYMRGTSGNSRLEQYF,TGCGCCAGCAGTTATATGAGAGGGACTAGCGGGAACTCCCGCCTCGAGCAGTACTTC
.,TRBD1,TRBJ1-2,TRBV10-3,CAISEPAAPSTGGKFNYGYTF,TGTGCCATCAGTGAGCCAGCAGCCCCATCGACAGGGGGCAAGTTTAACTATGGCTACACCTTC
once,TRBD1,TRBJ2-3,TRBV4-3,CASSQEPGQGTDTQYF,TGCGCCAGCAGCCAAGAACCGGGACAGGGGACAGATACGCAGTATTTT
.,TRBD2,TRBJ2-1,TRBV9,CASTAGGFSYNEQFF,TGTGCCAGCACAGCGGGAGGGTTCTCCTACAATGAGCAGTTCTTC
.,TRBD2,TRBJ2-1,TRBV7-2,CASSSTRLAGGYNEQFF,TGTGCCAGCAGCTCAACCCGACTAGCGGGAGGATACAATGAGCAGTTCTTC
once,.,TRBJ1-1,TRBV28,CASGPQGKNTEAFF,TGTGCCAGCGGACCACAGGGAAAGAACACTGAAGCTTTCTTT
.,TRBD1,TRBJ1-3,TRBV23-1,CASSQDRAGNTIYF,TGCGCCAGCAGCCAAGACAGGGCTGGAAACACCATATATTTT
.,TRBD1,TRBJ1-2,TRBV5-1,CASSPGQGGYGYTF,TGCGCCAGCAGCCCAGGACAGGGAGGCTATGGCTACACCTTC
.,TRBD1,TRBJ1-2,TRBV28,CASKTGATDGYTF,TGTGCCAGCAAAACAGGGGCGACTGATGGCTACACCTTC
.,.,TRBJ1-1,TRBV18,CASSPPSGPEAFF,TGTGCCAGCTCACCTCCTAGCGGCCCTGAAGCTTTCTTT
.,.,TRBJ1-2,TRBV27,CASSGGSGRYGYTF,TGTGCCAGCAGCGGGGGAAGCGGGAGATATGGCTACACCTTC
.,TRBD2,TRBJ2-5,TRBV28,CASSWEVTSGRRKTQYF,TGTGCCAGCAGTTGGGAGGTGACTAGCGGGAGGAGGAAGACCCAGTACTTC
.,TRBD2,TRBJ2-3,TRBV7-9,CASSLGGGRTSTDTQYF,TGTGCCAGCAGCTTAGGAGGCGGGAGAACTAGCACAGATACGCAGTATTTT
.,TRBD2,TRBJ2-7,TRBV7-8,CASSLERTSESYEQYF,TGTGCCAGCAGCTTGGAGCGGACTAGCGAGAGCTACGAGCAGTACTTC
few,.,TRBJ1-2,TRBV5-4,CASSFPAHGYTF,TGTGCCAGCAGCTTCCCTGCGCATGGCTACACCTTC
.,TRBD1,TRBJ1-1,TRBV6-5,CASSQDRENTEAFF,TGTGCCAGCAGCCAGGACAGGGAGAACACTGAAGCTTTCTTT
once,.,TRBJ2-1,TRBV7-2,CASTPGRLAPNEQFF,TGTGCCAGCACCCCCGGAAGGCTAGCCCCCAATGAGCAGTTCTTC
.,.,TRBJ2-7,TRBV9,CASSPRGTSRHEQYF,TGTGCCAGCAGCCCCAGGGGGACTAGTCGCCACGAGCAGTACTTC
.,.,TRBJ2-2,TRBV6-5,CASSSQGPNTGELFF,TGTGCCAGCAGTTCACAGGGACCCAACACCGGGGAGCTGTTTTTT
.,.,TRBJ2-7,TRBV11-2,CASSLAHPTAEQYF,TGTGCCAGCAGCTTAGCTCACCCTACGGCCGAGCAGTACTTC
.,.,TRBJ1-3,TRBV6-5,CASSYSEGLGGNTIYF,TGTGCCAGCAGTTACTCGGAGGGGTTGGGTGGAAACACCATATATTTT
.,.,TRBJ1-1,TRBV28,CASSRFRMMSGDTEAFF,TGTGCCAGCAGTCGGTTCAGAATGATGTCCGGGGACACTGAAGCTTTCTTT
.,TRBD1,TRBJ2-7,TRBV10-3,CAISASDRAYEQYF,TGTGCCATCAGTGCTTCGGACAGGGCCTACGAGCAGTACTTC
.,.,TRBJ2-3,TRBV27,CASSLRLSPPDTQYF,TGTGCCAGCAGTTTAAGACTATCCCCCCCAGATACGCAGTATTTT
once,.,TRBJ2-7,TRBV11-3,CASSLGDSYEQYF,TGTGCCAGCAGCTTAGGTGACAGCTACGAGCAGTACTTC
few,.,TRBJ1-4,TRBV11-2,CASSTYYGVKGEKLFF,TGTGCCAGCAGCACCTATTACGGGGTTAAGGGTGAAAAACTGTTTTTT